The T cell receptor beta chain under discussion was sequenced for a study of blood T cell repertoires in COVID-19. Overall study: Spain, Italy and the United States supplied samples that represented acute and convalescent COVID-19. PBMCs, B-cell-depleted T cells, or T cells were the source of the cDNA or gDNA that made up the material.

The CDR3 consists of 13 residues. Per germline, CDR1 LNHDA and CDR2 SQIVND (reference sequence). V lost 7 bases to trimming and J lost 3 bases; unmatched junction nucleotides: 4. Assay: immunoSEQ multiplex PCR; the TCRdb copy retains only in-frame clones and omits some. The repertoire holds a few hundred thousand clones, with roughly 86% as singletons. Assignment of participants to cohorts was predicated upon participant-reported clinical history. Exposed volunteers were people who met a COVID-19 case within 2 weeks before study entry. The receptor was isolated from a woman aged 45-59 years who had been exposed to COVID-19. The rearrangement links TRBV19 to TRBJ1-1; TRBD1 matches at 8 bases. Source material: PBMCs or T cells enriched from blood (not recorded which). The CDR3 is CASTKTGDTEAFF. CDR3 bases: TGTGCCAGTACCAAGACAGGGGACACTGAAGCTTTCTTT.